The entry below describes one T cell receptor beta chain. The clone's antigen remains unknown. Receptors were amplified or captured by 5' RACE. The input for every TCR library was around 3,600 ng of total RNA. For each sample, cDNA synthesis was carried out in eight separate reactions using SMARTScribe reverse transcriptase. During cDNA synthesis, unique molecular identifiers containing a 6-nucleotide sample barcode were introduced by template switching. TCRalpha and TCRbeta cDNA was amplified by two nested PCRs of about 15 and 9 cycles, with bead purification after each PCR. Before amplification, the cDNA was both treated with uracil DNA-glycosylase and purified with the QIAquick PCR purification kit. The second PCR added Illumina TruSeq-compatible adapters along with sample-specific barcodes. Library quality and concentration were checked on TapeStation and Qubit, and libraries were pooled at about 5 ng each. The pooled libraries were sequenced with 2 x 100 bp reads and custom sequencing primers on an Illumina HiSeq2500 single-index Rapid Run. The authors' analysis ran thus. UMI-based consensus assembly with MiGEC version 1.2.6 was used to correct PCR and sequencing errors. V(D)J alignment, clonotype assembly and CDR3 extraction were performed with MiXCR version 2.1.1. To normalise gene usage, clonotype sharing and MAIT/NKT TCR abundance, the analysis used the top 1000, 10 000 and 20 000 clonotypes per sample. Diversity was computed as the inverse Simpson index with the vegan R package after downsampling to 27 000 UMIs. Paired Mann-Whitney U tests were applied to discordant twin pairs, and Benjamini-Hochberg correction was used for multiple testing. TCRdb reprocessed the reads into one record per CDR3 protein sequence, lacking DNA. The V and J calls reflect TCRdb's pipeline rather than the authors' work. This sample's records show around 230,000 distinct CDR3 sequences. In total, the top ten clones hold around 1.5% of the sample.

From each donor, a roughly 2.7 ml peripheral blood sample was collected into PAXgene tubes and stored at -80 degrees C. Total RNA was isolated from whole blood with the PAXgene blood miRNA kit on an automated QIAcube, without T cell sorting. Peripheral blood from monozygotic twin pairs who were concordant or discordant for inflammatory bowel disease underwent deep TCRalpha and TCRbeta repertoire profiling using unique molecular barcoding. Smoking habits were recorded for all twin pairs, and individuals were classified as current, former or never smokers. This record belongs to a study of monozygotic twins with inflammatory bowel disease (dated by TCRdb to between 2018 and 2021). About the investigation overall: The full study comprised around 28 monozygotic twin pairs: nine German pairs (four IBD-concordant, five IBD-discordant) and 19 IBD-discordant Danish pairs. The search for disease-associated traits relied mainly on comparing IBD patients with their genetically identical healthy co-twins within discordant pairs. Each individual had, on average, about 151 000 unique TCRalpha sequences and 181 000 unique TCRbeta sequences available for analysis. Broad study findings and their caveats: Background noise and inter-individual variability may have been introduced into the repertoires by the differing immunosuppressive treatments among patients. The analysis was unable to tell apart different T cell subtypes. IBD patients shared fewer clonotypes with other individuals than healthy twins did, most markedly in patients showing signs of disease activity. Repertoire similarity did not differ between concordant and discordant twins, which could be due to limited statistical power. The results gave no support for a single strong signal or clonotype linked to IBD. IBD patients had lower TCRbeta repertoire diversity, measured by the inverse Simpson index, than their healthy co-twins.

Based on the germline V gene, the CDR1 and CDR2 sequences are MGHRA and YSYEKL. CDR3 length: 15 amino acids, cysteine to phenylalanine. DNA is not on record. The clonotype originates from a human donor with ulcerative colitis or Crohn's disease, or a healthy co-twin of an affected twin (not recorded which). The sample comprised blood. The sequence is built from TRBV4-1 and TRBJ1-5; the TCRdb D gene call, TRBD1, has no DNA to confirm it. CDR3 reads: CASSPQGASYQPQHF.